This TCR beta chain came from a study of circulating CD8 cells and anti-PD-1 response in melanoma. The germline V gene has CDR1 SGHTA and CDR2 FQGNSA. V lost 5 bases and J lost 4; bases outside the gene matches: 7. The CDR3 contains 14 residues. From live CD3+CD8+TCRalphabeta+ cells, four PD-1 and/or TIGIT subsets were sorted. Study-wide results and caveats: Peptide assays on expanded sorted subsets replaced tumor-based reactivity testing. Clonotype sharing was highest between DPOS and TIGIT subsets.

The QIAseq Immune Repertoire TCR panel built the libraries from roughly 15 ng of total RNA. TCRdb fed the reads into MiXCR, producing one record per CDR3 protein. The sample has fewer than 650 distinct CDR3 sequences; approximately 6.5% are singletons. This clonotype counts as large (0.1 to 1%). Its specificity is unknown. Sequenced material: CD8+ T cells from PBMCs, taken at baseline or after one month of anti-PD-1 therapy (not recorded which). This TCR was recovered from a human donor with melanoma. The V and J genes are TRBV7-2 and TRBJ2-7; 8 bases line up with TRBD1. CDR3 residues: CASSPRQGWYEQYF. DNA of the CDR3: TGTGCCAGCAGCCCTCGACAGGGGTGGTACGAGCAGTACTTC.